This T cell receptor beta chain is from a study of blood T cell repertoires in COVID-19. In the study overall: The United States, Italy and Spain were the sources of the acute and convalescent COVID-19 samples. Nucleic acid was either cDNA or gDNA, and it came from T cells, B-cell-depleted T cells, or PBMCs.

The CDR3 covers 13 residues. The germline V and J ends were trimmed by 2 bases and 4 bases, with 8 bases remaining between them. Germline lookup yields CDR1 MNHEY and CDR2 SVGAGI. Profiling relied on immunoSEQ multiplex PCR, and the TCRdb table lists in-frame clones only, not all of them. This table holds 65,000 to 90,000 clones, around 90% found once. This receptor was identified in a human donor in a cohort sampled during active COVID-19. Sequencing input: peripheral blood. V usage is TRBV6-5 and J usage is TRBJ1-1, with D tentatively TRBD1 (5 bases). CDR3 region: CASSYLGGTEAFF. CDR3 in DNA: TGTGCCAGCAGTTACCTCGGGGGCACTGAAGCTTTCTTT.